The present T cell receptor (beta chain) was sequenced within a study of cytomegalovirus exposure and HLA in healthy donors. The CDR3 is 15 residues long. With V trimmed by 4 bases and J by 6 bases, 12 bases remained unmatched. The germline V gene encodes CDR1 SGDLS and CDR2 YYNGEE. On this clone: No antigen is known for it.

PCR involved 60 Vbeta and 13 Jbeta primers. The repertoire was sequenced with immunoSEQ multiplex PCR; TCRdb's copy has only in-frame clones and lacks some. Among about 220,000 clones listed, roughly 84% were seen once. Overall study results and limits: Per published reports, the classifier diagnosed cytomegalovirus status with high specificity and sensitivity.

This TCR came from a boy aged 2 to 10 in good health and CMV-seronegative. Sequences were obtained from PBMCs. This chain joins TRBV9 and TRBJ1-1; 7 nucleotides line up with TRBD1. The CDR3 nucleotides read TGTGCCAGCAGCCCCTATGATGGGACAGCGGCTGAAGCTTTCTTT. Its translation: CASSPYDGTAAEAFF.